This TCR beta chain was retrieved from a study of control samples from healthy donors and cancer patients. The CDR3 runs 14 residues. Deletions cut 0 bases from V and 6 bases from J, with 12 bases between. The protocol was immunoSEQ multiplex PCR, while the TCRdb copy is restricted to in-frame clones and leaves out a portion. The table includes around 84,000 clones, around 92% detected once. Sequencing was carried out using blood. The J gene is TRBJ2-7, the V gene TRBV6-7, with D tentatively TRBD2 (5 bases). TRBV6-7 counts as an open reading frame of uncertain function. The sequence was obtained from a man aged 30-40 years in good health. In nucleotides, the CDR3 is TGTGCCAGCAGTTACTCGAGGGTATTACGCGAGCAGTACTTC. This codes for CASSYSRVLREQYF.